A single sample gave rise to the 9 T cell receptor beta chains below, sequenced in a study of Ad26.COV2.S vaccination and SARS-CoV-2 variants. TCRdb keeps only in-frame clones here, not all; method: immunoSEQ multiplex PCR. Of 250,000 or so clones listed, roughly 85% are singletons. Documented treatment: 15 to 20 received Ad26.COV2.S at low or high dose, single or two shots; 5 received placebo; per-sample allocation not given. All samples were drawn on day 63, counting from the first vaccine or placebo injection. Here the sequenced sample was peripheral blood, taken in a trial of Ad26.COV2.S vaccine versus placebo. These receptors were collected from a person between 18 and 65 years old who received the Ad26.COV2.S COVID-19 vaccine or a placebo.

The chain carries TRBV19 and TRBJ2-3, with TRBD2 matching over 12 bases. With V trimmed by 8 bases and J by 3 bases, 12 bases remained unmatched. The CDR3 covers 17 residues. Germline CDR1 and CDR2: LNHDA and SQIVND (reference sequence). The CDR3 here is CASGGSGLAGLTDTQYF. CDR3 coding DNA: TGTGCCAGTGGGGGCTCAGGACTAGCGGGGCTTACAGATACGCAGTATTTT.

This chain joins TRBV3-1 (or the pseudogene TRBV3-2) and TRBJ2-1; TRBD1 or TRBD2 may be the D gene (5 bases each). Deletions cut 1 base from V and 10 bases from J, with 14 bases between. The CDR3 loop spans 14 amino acids. Germline-derived CDR1 and CDR2 are LGHDT and YNNKEL (reference sequence). CDR3 sequence (DNA): TGTGCCAGCAGCCAAGCAGAAGGGTGGGACGAGCAGTTCTTC. Its protein product is CASSQAEGWDEQFF.

This clone was counted once. This chain connects TRBV7-2 to TRBJ2-1; D might be TRBD1 (6 bases). Trimming took off 5 bases at V and 0 bases at J, with 14 bases between the two ends. Germline V gene data show CDR1 as SGHTA and CDR2 as FQGNSA. This CDR3 is built from 16 residues. CDR3 sequence: CASSLDRGSSYNEQFF. CDR3 sequence (DNA): TGTGCCAGCAGCCTTGATAGGGGGAGCTCCTACAATGAGCAGTTCTTC. Full variable domain (outside the CDR3, taken from reference TRBV7-2 and TRBJ2-1): GAGVSQSPSNKVTEKGKDVELRCDPISGHTALYWYRQSLGQGLEFLIYFQGNSAPDKSGLPSDRFSAERTGGSVSTLTIQRTQQEDSAVYLCASSLDRGSSYNEQFFGPGTRLTVL.

This rearrangement joins TRBV9 to TRBJ2-5; either TRBD1 or TRBD2 may supply D (6 bases each). The germline V and J ends were trimmed by 1 base and 5 bases, with 12 bases remaining between them. Germline V gives CDR1 SGDLS, CDR2 YYNGEE. This CDR3 comprises 14 residues. The DNA of the CDR3 is TGTGCCAGCAGCGTAAACGGGGGCACGGAGACCCAGTACTTC. It encodes CASSVNGGTETQYF.

The chain couples TRBV5-4 to TRBJ2-7; TRBD1 aligns across 11 bases. CDR3 length: 15 residues. Trimming cost V 4 bases and J 7 bases; bases outside gene matches: 10. CDR1 SGHNT and CDR2 YYREEE come from the germline V gene (reference sequence). The CDR3 here is CASSPTGTGGLEQYF. The CDR3 bases are TGTGCCAGCAGCCCAACCGGGACAGGGGGGTTAGAGCAGTACTTC. Full variable domain (remainder filled in from reference TRBV5-4 and TRBJ2-7): ETGVTQSPTHLIKTRGQQVTLRCSSQSGHNTVSWYQQALGQGPQFIFQYYREEENGRGNFPPRFSGLQFPNYSSELNVNALELDDSALYLCASSPTGTGGLEQYFGPGTRLTVT.

The gene calls are TRBV7-2 and TRBJ1-2; D is uncertain. Trimming took off 3 bases at V and 3 bases at J, with 14 bases between the two ends. In germline, CDR1 is SGHTA, CDR2 FQGNSA. The CDR3 loop spans 15 amino acids. For the CDR3, the DNA is TGTGCCAGCAGCTTTTACGGAGGTGGGGACTATGGCTACACCTTC. Translated, it gives CASSFYGGGDYGYTF.

The genes are TRBV6-5 and TRBJ2-1, with D perhaps being TRBD1 or TRBD2 (7 bases each). In germline, CDR1 is MNHEY, CDR2 SVGAGI. V was cut by 7 bases and J by 9 bases, with 22 bases left in between. The CDR3 sequence is 15 residues long. The CDR3 region is CASTRRGEGRGEQFF. The CDR3, as DNA: TGTGCCAGCACCCGCAGGGGGGAGGGCCGGGGTGAGCAGTTCTTC.

The table lists this clone with a few counts. This chain links TRBV3-1 (or the pseudogene TRBV3-2) with TRBJ1-3; the D is unclear. The CDR3 length is 17 residues. From germline, CDR1 is LGHDT and CDR2 YNNKEL (reference sequence). With 0 bases removed from V and 0 bases from J, the gap between germline ends came to 12 bases. The CDR3 is CASSQDGAGFSGNTIYF. The CDR3 DNA reads TGTGCCAGCAGCCAAGACGGTGCGGGCTTCTCTGGAAACACCATATATTTT.

The chain has TRBV9 and TRBJ1-1; 9 bases are a match to TRBD1. Losses at the gene ends were 3 bases for V and 2 bases for J; bases not matched to a gene: 11. The length of the CDR3 is 17 residues. The germline gives CDR1 SGDLS, CDR2 YYNGEE. CDR3 protein: CASSGPQGAKTNTEAFF. The CDR3 bases are TGTGCCAGCAGCGGCCCACAGGGGGCGAAGACAAACACTGAAGCTTTCTTT.